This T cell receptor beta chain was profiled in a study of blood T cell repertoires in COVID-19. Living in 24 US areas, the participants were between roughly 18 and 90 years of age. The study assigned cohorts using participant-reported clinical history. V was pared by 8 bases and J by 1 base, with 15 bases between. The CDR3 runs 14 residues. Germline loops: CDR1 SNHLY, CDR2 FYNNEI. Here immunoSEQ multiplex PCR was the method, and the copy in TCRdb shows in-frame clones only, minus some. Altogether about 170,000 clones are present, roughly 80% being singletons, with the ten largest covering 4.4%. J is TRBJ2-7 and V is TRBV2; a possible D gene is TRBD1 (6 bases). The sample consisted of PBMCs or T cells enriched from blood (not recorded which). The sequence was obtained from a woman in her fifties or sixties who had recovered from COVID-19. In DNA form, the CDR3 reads TGTGCCAGCTACCCCTGGACAGAGTCCTACGAGCAGTACGTC. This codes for CASYPWTESYEQYV.